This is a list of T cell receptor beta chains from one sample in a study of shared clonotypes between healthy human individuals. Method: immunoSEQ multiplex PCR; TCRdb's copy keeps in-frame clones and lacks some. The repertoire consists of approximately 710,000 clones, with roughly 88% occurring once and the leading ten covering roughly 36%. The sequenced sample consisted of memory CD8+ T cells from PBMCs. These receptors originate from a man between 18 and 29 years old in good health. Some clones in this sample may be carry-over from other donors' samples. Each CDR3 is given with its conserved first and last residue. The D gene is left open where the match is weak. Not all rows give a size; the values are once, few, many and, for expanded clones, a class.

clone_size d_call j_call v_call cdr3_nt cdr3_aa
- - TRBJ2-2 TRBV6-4 TGTGCCAGCAGTACCGATGAGGATTGGCGTGGGAACACCGGGGAGCTGTTTTTT CASSTDEDWRGNTGELFF
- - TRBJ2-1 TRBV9 TGTGCCAGCAGCGTAGAGGCATTAGCGAACAATGAGCAGTTCTTC CASSVEALANNEQFF
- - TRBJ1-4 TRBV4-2 TGTGCCAGCAGCCAAGATCGTGTGCAGGGTAATGAAAAACTGTTTTTT CASSQDRVQGNEKLFF
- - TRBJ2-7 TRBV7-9 TGTGCCAGCAGCCCCGCTGACCCCACGCGGGTCTACGAGCAGTACTTC CASSPADPTRVYEQYF
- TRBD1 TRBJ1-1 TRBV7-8 TGTGCCAGCACCGCCGACAGGGGAGCTATGAACACTGAAGCTTTCTTT CASTADRGAMNTEAFF
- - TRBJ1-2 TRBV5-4 TGTGCCAGCAGCCCACCCCCGGGGCACGGTAATGGCTACACCTTC CASSPPPGHGNGYTF
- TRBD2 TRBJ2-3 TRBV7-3 TGTGCCAGCAGCGTCAGCGGGAGCGGGGCAGATACGCAGTATTTT CASSVSGSGADTQYF
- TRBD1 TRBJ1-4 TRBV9 TGTGCCAGCAGCCTCACGAGGGGGCCCGCCGGGGGTGAAAAACTGTTTTTT CASSLTRGPAGGEKLFF
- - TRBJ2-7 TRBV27 TGTGCCGCATCAACCGGCTACGAGCAGTACTTC CAASTGYEQYF
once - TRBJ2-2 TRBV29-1 TGCAGCGCTACAGGGAACACCGGGGAGCTGTTTTTT CSATGNTGELFF
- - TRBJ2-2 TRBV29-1 TGCAGCGACAGAGTCGTGAACACCGGGGAGCTGTTTTTT CSDRVVNTGELFF
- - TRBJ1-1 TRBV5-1 TGCGCCAGCAGCTTGGGTCTGGGCATCTTAACGGACACTGAAGCTTTCTTT CASSLGLGILTDTEAFF
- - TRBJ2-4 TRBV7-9 TGTGCCAGCAGCGGTCGCAAAAACATTCAGTACTTC CASSGRKNIQYF
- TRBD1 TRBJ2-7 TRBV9 TGTGCCAGCAGCGCCTCGGGACAGGGGGTCTACGAGCAGTACTTC CASSASGQGVYEQYF
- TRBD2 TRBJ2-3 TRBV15 TGTGCCACCAGCACCCAGGGACTAGCGGTGGGAGATACGCAGTATTTT CATSTQGLAVGDTQYF
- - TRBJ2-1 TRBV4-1 TGCGCCAGCAGCCGAACCAGTGAAGGGGTGCGGGACACGCAGTTCTTC CASSRTSEGVRDTQFF
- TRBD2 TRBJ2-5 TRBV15 TGTGCCACCGGGGAAAGCGGGAGGGCCTGGGAGACCCAGTACTTC CATGESGRAWETQYF
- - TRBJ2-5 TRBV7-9 TGTGCCAGCAGAGTAGCGATTGGAGAGACCCAGTACTTC CASRVAIGETQYF
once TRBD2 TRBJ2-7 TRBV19 TGTGCCAGTAGTATAGCCCTGGGAGGGTCCTACGAGCAGTACTTC CASSIALGGSYEQYF
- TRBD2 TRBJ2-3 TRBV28 TGTGCCAGCAGTTTCGGTGGGGGGGAATTATCAGATACGCAGTATTTT CASSFGGGELSDTQYF
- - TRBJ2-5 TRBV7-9 TGTGCCAGCAGCTTAGCCGGGGAGACCCAGTACTTC CASSLAGETQYF
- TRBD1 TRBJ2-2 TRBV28 TGTGCCACCAGGTCGACAGGGGATACGGGGGAGCTGTTTTTT CATRSTGDTGELFF
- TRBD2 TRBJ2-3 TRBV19 TGTGCCAGTAGTAATAGCGGGTCCCCCACAGATACGCAGTATTTT CASSNSGSPTDTQYF
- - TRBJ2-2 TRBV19 TGTGCCAGTAGTATAGTAGGGGATATGGGCGGGGAGCTGTTTTTT CASSIVGDMGGELFF
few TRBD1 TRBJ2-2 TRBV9 TGTGCCAGCAGCTCACGACAGGGTTTAGCCGGGGAGCTGTTTTTT CASSSRQGLAGELFF
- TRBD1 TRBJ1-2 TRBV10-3 TGTGCCATCAGTGAGGGACAGGGGGACTATGGCTACACCTTC CAISEGQGDYGYTF
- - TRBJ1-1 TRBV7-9 TGTGCCAGCAGCTGGGCTATCACTGAAGCTTTCTTT CASSWAITEAFF
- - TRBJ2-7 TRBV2 TGTGCCAGCAGTGACGGGGGCAGCGGTTCCTACGAGCAGTACTTC CASSDGGSGSYEQYF
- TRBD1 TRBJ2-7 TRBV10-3 TGTGCCATCAGTGAAACACCTACTCGACTCATGGGACAGAAATACGAGCAGTACTTC CAISETPTRLMGQKYEQYF
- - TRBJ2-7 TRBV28 TGTGCCAGCAGTTCCGGGTGGGAGGACTCCTACGAGCAGTACTTC CASSSGWEDSYEQYF
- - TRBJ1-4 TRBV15 TGTGCCACCGGGGGCAGGAGTAATGAAAAACTGTTTTTT CATGGRSNEKLFF
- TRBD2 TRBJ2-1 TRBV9 TGTGCCAGCAGCGTAGAGGGGGACGCGGGAGGGATAAATGAGCAGTTCTTC CASSVEGDAGGINEQFF
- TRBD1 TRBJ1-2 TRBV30 TGTGCCTGGAGGAGACAGGGGGCGTATCTTGGCTACACCTTC CAWRRQGAYLGYTF
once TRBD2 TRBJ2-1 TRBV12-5 TGTGCTAGTGGCACCGGGACTAGCGGGTTTGCGGATGAGCAGTTCTTC CASGTGTSGFADEQFF
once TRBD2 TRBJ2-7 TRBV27 TGTGCCAGCAGTTTATTTCCTAGCGGACTTGCCGAGCAGTACTTC CASSLFPSGLAEQYF
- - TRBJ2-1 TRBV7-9 TGTGCCAGCAGCTACCGGACACTCCAGCCCTACAATGAGCAGTTCTTC CASSYRTLQPYNEQFF
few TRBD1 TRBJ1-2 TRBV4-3 TGCGCCAGCAGCCTTGGGACAGAGGGGTCCTATGGCTACACCTTC CASSLGTEGSYGYTF
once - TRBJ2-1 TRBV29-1 TGCAGCATGTTGCGGACGAGCTCCTACAATGAGCAGTTCTTC CSMLRTSSYNEQFF
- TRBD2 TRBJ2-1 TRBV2 TGTGCCAGCTCGCGGGAGGGCCAATACAATGAGCAGTTCTTC CASSREGQYNEQFF
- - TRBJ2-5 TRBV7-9 TGTGCCAGCAGCTTTAAACAGGGCGGGTCAGAGACCCAGTACTTC CASSFKQGGSETQYF
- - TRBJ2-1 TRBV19 TGTGCCAGTAAAGACGGGACTTACAATGAGCAGTTCTTC CASKDGTYNEQFF
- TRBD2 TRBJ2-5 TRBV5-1 TGCGCCAGCAGCTTGTGGGCTAGCGGGAGTCTAGAGACCCAGTACTTC CASSLWASGSLETQYF
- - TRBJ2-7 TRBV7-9 TGTGCCAGCCTTACTTTGGACGGGACTTTTGGCGAGCAGTACTTC CASLTLDGTFGEQYF
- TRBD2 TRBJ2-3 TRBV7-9 TGTGCCAGCAGCTTACCGGCTAGCGGGAGGGAAGTCACAGATACGCAGTATTTT CASSLPASGREVTDTQYF
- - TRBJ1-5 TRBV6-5 TGTGCCAGCAGTTTTGCATACAATCAGCCCCAGCATTTT CASSFAYNQPQHF
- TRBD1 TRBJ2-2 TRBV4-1 TGCGCCAGCAGCCGAACCAGGGGGAAAGACACCGGGGAGCTGTTTTTT CASSRTRGKDTGELFF
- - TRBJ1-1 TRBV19 TGTGCCAGTAGTATAGACGGGGAGACTGAAGCTTTCTTT CASSIDGETEAFF
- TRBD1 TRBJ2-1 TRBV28 TGTGCCAGCAGTCCTACCCCTCGGGACAGGGGGAATGAGCAGTTCTTC CASSPTPRDRGNEQFF
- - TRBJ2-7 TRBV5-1 TGCGCCAGCAGCTTGGGTCTAGCTCCGGGGGAGCAGTACTTC CASSLGLAPGEQYF
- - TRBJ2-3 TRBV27 TGTGCCAGCACTCAATCACCCCGGGACTTTGGGTGGGATACGCAGTATTTT CASTQSPRDFGWDTQYF
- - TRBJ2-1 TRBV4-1 TGCGCCAGCAGCCAATCGGGGCCTCAGGCACCCTACAATGAGCAGTTCTTC CASSQSGPQAPYNEQFF
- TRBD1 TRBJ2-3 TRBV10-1 TGCGCCAGCAGTCCCAGGACAGGCTCCCCAGATACGCAGTATTTT CASSPRTGSPDTQYF
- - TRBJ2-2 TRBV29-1 TGCAGCGTTGAGAAGGGCGCTGGGACCGGGGAGCTGTTTTTT CSVEKGAGTGELFF
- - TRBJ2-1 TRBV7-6 TGTGCCAGCAGCCTAGGGAGTAACGCGTTCGGTGAGCAGTTCTTC CASSLGSNAFGEQFF